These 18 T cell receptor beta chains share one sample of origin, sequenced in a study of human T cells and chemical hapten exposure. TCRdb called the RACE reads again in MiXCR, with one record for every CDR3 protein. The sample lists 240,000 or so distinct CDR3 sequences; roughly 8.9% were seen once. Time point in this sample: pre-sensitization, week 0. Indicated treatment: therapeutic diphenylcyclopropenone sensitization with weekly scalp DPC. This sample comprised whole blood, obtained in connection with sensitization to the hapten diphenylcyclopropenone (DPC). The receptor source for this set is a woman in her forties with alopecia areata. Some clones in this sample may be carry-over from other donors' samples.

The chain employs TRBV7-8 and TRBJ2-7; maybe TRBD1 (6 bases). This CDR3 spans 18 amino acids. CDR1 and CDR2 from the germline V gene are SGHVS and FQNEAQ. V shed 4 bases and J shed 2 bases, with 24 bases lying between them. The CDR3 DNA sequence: TGTGCCAGCAGCTCCTCTAGATCCCTACAGGGTCGTCCCTACGAGCAGTACTTC. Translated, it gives CASSSSRSLQGRPYEQYF. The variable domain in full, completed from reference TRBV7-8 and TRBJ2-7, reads GAGVSQSPRYKVAKRGQDVALRCDPISGHVSLFWYQQALGQGPEFLTYFQNEAQLDKSGLPSDRFFAERPEGSVSTLKIQRTQQEDSAVYLCASSSSRSLQGRPYEQYFGPGTRLTVT.

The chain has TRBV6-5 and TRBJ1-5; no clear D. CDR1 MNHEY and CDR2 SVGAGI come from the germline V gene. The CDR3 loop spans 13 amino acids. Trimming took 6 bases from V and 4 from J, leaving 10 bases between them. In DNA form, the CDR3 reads TGTGCCAGCAGCACGGCCCCTAATCAGCCCCAGCATTTT. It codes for CASSTAPNQPQHF.

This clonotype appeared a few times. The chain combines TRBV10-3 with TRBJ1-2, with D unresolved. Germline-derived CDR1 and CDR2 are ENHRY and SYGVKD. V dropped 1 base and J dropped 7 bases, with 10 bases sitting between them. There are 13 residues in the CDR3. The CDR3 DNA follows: TGTGCCATCAGTGAGTTCCAACGGGGTGGCTACACCTTC. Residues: CAISEFQRGGYTF.

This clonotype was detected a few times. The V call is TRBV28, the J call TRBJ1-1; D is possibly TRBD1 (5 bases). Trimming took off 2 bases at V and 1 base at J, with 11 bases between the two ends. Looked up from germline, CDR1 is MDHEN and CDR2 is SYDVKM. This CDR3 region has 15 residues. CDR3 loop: CASSLLRDGNTEAFF. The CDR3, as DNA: TGTGCCAGCAGTTTACTCCGGGACGGGAACACTGAAGCTTTCTTT.

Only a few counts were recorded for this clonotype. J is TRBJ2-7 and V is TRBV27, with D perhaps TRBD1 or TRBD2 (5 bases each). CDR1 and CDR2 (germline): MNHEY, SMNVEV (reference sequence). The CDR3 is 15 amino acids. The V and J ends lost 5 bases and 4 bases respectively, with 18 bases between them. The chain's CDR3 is CASSPFGGIGYEQYF. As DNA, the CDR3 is TGTGCCAGCAGTCCGTTTGGGGGTATTGGATACGAGCAGTACTTC.

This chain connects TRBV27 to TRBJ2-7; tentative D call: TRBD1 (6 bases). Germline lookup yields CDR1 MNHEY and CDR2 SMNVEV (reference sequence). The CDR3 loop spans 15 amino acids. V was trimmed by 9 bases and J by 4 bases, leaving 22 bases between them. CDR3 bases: TGTGCCAGTTCAGCATCAGGGGCTCAGGCGTACGAGCAGTACTTC. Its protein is CASSASGAQAYEQYF.

This chain's CDR3 is CASSAGGWTYEQYF. CDR3 in DNA: TGTGCCAGCAGTGCAGGGGGGTGGACCTACGAGCAGTACTTC. The chain recombines TRBV28 with TRBJ2-7; D is possibly TRBD1 (7 bases). Per germline, CDR1 MDHEN and CDR2 SYDVKM. V was shortened by 5 bases and J by 2 bases, with 13 bases between the two germline ends. The CDR3 runs to 14 residues. Full variable domain (missing parts from reference TRBV28 and TRBJ2-7): DVKVTQSSRYLVKRTGEKVFLECVQDMDHENMFWYRQDPGLGLRLIYFSYDVKMKEKGDIPEGYSVSREKKERFSLILESASTNQTSMYLCASSAGGWTYEQYFGPGTRLTVT.

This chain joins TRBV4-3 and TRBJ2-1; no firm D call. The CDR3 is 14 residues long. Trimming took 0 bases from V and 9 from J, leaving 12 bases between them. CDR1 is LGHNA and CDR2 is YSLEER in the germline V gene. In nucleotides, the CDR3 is TGCGCCAGCAGCCAAGATCTTACTTCCGGTGAGCAGTTCTTC. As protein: CASSQDLTSGEQFF.

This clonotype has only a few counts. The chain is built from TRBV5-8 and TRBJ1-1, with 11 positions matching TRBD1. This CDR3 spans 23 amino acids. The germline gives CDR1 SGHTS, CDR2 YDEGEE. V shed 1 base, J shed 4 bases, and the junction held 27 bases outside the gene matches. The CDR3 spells CASSLSSPTGTGGSAIRRTEAFF. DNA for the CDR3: TGTGCCAGCAGCTTGTCCTCCCCTACCGGGACAGGGGGGTCTGCCATTCGTCGCACTGAAGCTTTCTTT.

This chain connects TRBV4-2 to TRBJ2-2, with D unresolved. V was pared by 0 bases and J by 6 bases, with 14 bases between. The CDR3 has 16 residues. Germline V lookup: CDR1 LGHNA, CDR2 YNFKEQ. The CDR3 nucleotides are TGTGCCAGCAGCCAAGATCTGCTCCAAGGGCCCGGGGAGCTGTTTTTT. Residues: CASSQDLLQGPGELFF.

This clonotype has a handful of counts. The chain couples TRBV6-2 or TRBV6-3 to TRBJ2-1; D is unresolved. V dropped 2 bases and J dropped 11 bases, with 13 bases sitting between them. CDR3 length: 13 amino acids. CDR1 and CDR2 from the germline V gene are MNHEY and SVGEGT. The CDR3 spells CASSYGTGLQQFF. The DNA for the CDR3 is TGTGCCAGCAGTTACGGCACCGGTTTACAGCAGTTCTTC.

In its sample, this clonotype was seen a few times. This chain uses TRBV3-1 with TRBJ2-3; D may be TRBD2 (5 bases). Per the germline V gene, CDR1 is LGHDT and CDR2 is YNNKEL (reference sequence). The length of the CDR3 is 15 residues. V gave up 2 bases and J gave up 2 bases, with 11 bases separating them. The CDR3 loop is CASSQQAGSTDTQYF. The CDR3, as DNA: TGTGCCAGCAGCCAACAGGCGGGCTCCACAGATACGCAGTATTTT.

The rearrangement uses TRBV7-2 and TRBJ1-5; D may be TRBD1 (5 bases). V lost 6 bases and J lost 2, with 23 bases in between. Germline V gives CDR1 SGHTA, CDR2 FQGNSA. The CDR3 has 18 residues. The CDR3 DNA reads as TGTGCCAGCAGTCATCCGGAATGGGGCGCGCAGGGCAATCAGCCCCAGCATTTT. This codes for CASSHPEWGAQGNQPQHF.

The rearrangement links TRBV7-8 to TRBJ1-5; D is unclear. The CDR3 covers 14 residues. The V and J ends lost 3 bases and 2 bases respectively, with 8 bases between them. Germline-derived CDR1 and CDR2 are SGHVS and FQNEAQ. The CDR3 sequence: CASSFSRRNQPQHF. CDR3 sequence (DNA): TGTGCCAGCAGCTTTTCCCGACGCAATCAGCCCCAGCATTTT.

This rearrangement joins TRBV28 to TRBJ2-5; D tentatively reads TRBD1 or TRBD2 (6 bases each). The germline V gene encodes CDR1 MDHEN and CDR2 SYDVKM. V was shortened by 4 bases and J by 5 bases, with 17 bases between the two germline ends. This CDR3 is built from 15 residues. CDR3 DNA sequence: TGTGCCAGCAGTTCCCCCCGGTGGAGGGGGGAGACCCAGTACTTC. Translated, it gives CASSSPRWRGETQYF.

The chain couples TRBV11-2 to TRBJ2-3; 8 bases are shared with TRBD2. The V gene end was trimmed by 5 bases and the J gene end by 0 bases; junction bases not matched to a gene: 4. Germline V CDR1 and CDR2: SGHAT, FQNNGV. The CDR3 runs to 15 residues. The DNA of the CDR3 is TGTGCCAGCAGCCGTCAGCGGGGGAGCACAGATACGCAGTATTTT. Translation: CASSRQRGSTDTQYF.

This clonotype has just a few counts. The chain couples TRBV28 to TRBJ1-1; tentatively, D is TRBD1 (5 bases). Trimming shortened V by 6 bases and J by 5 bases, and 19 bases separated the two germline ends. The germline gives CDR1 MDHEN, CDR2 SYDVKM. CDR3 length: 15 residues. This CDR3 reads CASSPTLGVATEAFF. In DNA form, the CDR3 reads TGTGCCAGCAGCCCTACCTTGGGGGTGGCGACTGAAGCTTTCTTT.

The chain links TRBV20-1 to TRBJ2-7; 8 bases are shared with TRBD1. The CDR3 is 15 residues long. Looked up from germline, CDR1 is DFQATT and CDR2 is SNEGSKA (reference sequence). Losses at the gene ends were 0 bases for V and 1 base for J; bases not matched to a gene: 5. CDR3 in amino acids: CSARDGRGPSYEQYF. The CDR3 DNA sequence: TGCAGTGCTAGAGATGGCAGGGGGCCGTCCTACGAGCAGTACTTC.